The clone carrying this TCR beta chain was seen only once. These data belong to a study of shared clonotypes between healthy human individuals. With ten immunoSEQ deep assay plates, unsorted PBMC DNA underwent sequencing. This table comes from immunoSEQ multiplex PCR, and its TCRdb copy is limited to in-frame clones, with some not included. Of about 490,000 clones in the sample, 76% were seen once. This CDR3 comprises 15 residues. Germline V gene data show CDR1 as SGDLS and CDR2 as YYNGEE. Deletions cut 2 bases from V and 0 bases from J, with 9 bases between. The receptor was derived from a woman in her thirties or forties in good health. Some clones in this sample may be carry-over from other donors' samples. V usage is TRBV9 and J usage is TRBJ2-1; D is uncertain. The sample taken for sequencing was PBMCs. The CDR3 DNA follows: TGTGCCAGCAGCGTGGTGGAGAGCTCCTACAATGAGCAGTTCTTC. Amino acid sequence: CASSVVESSYNEQFF.